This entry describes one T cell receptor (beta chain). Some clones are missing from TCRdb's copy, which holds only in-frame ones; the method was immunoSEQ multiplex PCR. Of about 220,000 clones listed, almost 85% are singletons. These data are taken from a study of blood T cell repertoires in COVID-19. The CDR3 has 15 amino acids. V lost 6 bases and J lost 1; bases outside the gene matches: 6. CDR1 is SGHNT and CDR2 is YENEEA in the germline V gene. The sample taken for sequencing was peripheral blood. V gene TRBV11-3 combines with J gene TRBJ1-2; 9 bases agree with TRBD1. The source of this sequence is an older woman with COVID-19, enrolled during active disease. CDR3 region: CASRAGTGFNYGYTF. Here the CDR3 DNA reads TGTGCCAGCAGAGCCGGGACAGGGTTTAACTATGGCTACACCTTC.